This entry concerns a single TCR beta chain. Its antigen specificity is not known. No much larger clone exists at a distance of one base, and base qualities are not known. The data belong to a study of cytomegalovirus exposure and HLA in healthy donors (dated 2017 in TCRdb). For context, the study as a whole: An earlier analysis of roughly 610 of the donors reported under 300 Gb of sequence data and approximately 120 million unique TCR beta sequences obtained from about 179 million T cells. HLA typing included class I and class II loci at four-digit resolution. Among some 400 genotyped donors of the cohort, an average of around 250,000 unique TCR beta nucleotide sequences was sequenced per donor, of which about 19% were non-productive. Using immunosequencing, the study profiled T cell repertoires from fewer than 850 subjects and related those repertoires to cytomegalovirus serostatus. An early release that covered roughly 600 HLA-typed donors contained about 300 gigabases of sequencing data and around 85 million unique TCR sequences. High-throughput TCR immunosequencing, statistical association of individual TCRs with disease status, and machine learning were combined to predict cytomegalovirus infection status. Donor age, sex, ethnicity and CMV serostatus were collected together with the repertoire data. All discovery cohort repertoires had been generated on a single sequencing platform. Among the roughly 400 genotyped donors, 81% belonged to the genetic ancestry cluster associated with self-reported Caucasian donors. In an earlier analysis of roughly 600 of the donors, high-throughput TCR beta sequencing was used to judge whether each TCR beta V gene segment behaved as functional or pseudogenic. In a later analysis, previously published TCR beta repertoires from several hundred donors were re-analyzed and high-resolution HLA genotyping was added so that TCR occurrence patterns could be studied. Four to six DR-DQ haplotypes were handled as single units for association and clustering, since linkage in the cohort was strong. The study aimed to test whether signatures of past pathogen exposure could be identified by cataloging public T cell receptors. Typing coverage varied by locus: roughly 620-640 donors for A, B, C, DRB1 and DQB1; some 520 for DQA1; more than 600 for DPA1; 400 to 480 for DPB1. A separate validation cohort of more than 100 different subjects was used in addition to the 666-subject first cohort. The later analysis used no new phenotypic data to find candidate immune exposures, relying instead on TCR beta sequences and their occurrence across donors. A later genetic analysis took genome-wide SNP genotypes for about 65% of the 666 donors and used that subset as a discovery cohort. Broad study findings and their caveats: Broadly in line with IMGT annotations, most TCR beta V segments showed up in productive rearrangements about 87% or about 30% of the time in an earlier analysis of around 600 of the donors. It was suggested by the authors that the approach could potentially be generalized to other disease states and immunological phenotypes. Across donors, most TCR sequences were observed very rarely, whereas some public TCRs were present in many individuals. The cohort was sequenced for TCR beta chains only, and without alpha or paired-chain data the features that could be detected were limited. Assigning TCR associations to individual alleles was difficult when HLA alleles, especially DR and DQ, strongly co-occurred. Most CMV-associated TCR beta chains appeared to be HLA-restricted in a later analysis, and the HLA associations seemed to be driven largely by CMV exposure. The only immune exposure information available for the cohort was CMV serostatus. Because counts were too low, approximately 18 rarely observed V segments, including chromosome 9 orphons, were excluded from the earlier analysis of a few hundred of the donors. A further reported finding was that TCR beta sequences accurately predicted the HLA-A and HLA-B alleles for most subjects in the first cohort. In vitro tests confirmed that a few of the cytomegalovirus-associated TCR beta chains recognize cytomegalovirus antigens. Some IMGT-functional V segments, including TRBV6-2 and TRBV6-3, could not be told apart with the 87-base-pair reads, so those segments were excluded. In a later analysis, more than 15,000 TCR beta sequences were associated with specific HLA alleles at a false discovery rate of 0.05. Compared with equally common non-associated chains, HLA-associated TCR beta chains in a later analysis were more clonally expanded and had lower generation probabilities. HLA typing was unavailable for some donors at each locus, so association tests used only the typed subset. Sequencing depth was assumed to be roughly uniform across donors in the presence/absence analyses, though that assumption may not hold. A later genetic analysis associated a missense DCLRE1C variant with V-gene and J-gene trimming of TCR beta chains, and an independent cohort replicated the association. A later analysis reported that several top co-occurrence clusters appeared linked to parvovirus B19, influenza, CMV and Epstein-Barr virus. The classifier was reported to diagnose cytomegalovirus status with high specificity and sensitivity in both the original cohort and the validation cohort. Compared with the roughly 700-donor mean, donors in an Asian-associated ancestry cluster had fewer N-insertions in productive TCRs, according to a later genetic analysis. The sequencing pipeline was judged likely to have produced a cluster of highly shared sequence variants as a technical artifact. In a later analysis, TCR association rates were found to vary across HLA loci, with the most associated TCRs seen for DRB1 alleles and the fewest for HLA-C alleles. The study gave a list of 150 to 200 TCR beta chains associated with cytomegalovirus. Correlated functional status among segregating V segments might reflect linkage disequilibrium, but an unknown experimental factor could not be ruled out.

The library was obtained by the immunoSEQ multiplex PCR assay. The multiplex PCR relied on a mix of 60 forward primers for TCR Vbeta segments and 13 reverse primers for TCR Jbeta segments. A multiplex PCR assay on genomic DNA amplified the CDR3 region of rearranged TCR beta genes. The Illumina HiSeq System was used to sequence the amplified TCR beta libraries as 87-base-pair reads. Turning to the authors' computational methods: A later analysis tallied some 79 million unique TCR beta chains across the 640 or so repertoires, and some 10 million of those chains were shared by two or more donors. To remove PCR and sequencing errors, raw reads were error-corrected and collapsed into unique sequences using a nearest-neighbor algorithm that merged closely related sequences. CDR3 sequences were aligned to IMGT reference sequences to assign V, D and J gene segments. For a sequence to be retained, a match of at least six nucleotides to both a V gene segment and a J gene segment was required. A rearrangement counted as productive if the CDR3 had no stop codons and remained in frame with V and J, and every other rearrangement counted as non-productive. CDR3 was defined according to IMGT convention as the region running from the second conserved V-encoded cysteine to the conserved J-encoded phenylalanine. The earlier analysis of more than 450 of the donors excluded sequences that lacked an unambiguous match to a single V gene segment. In an earlier analysis of 587 of the donors, a V segment was called functional when productive rearrangements were above 56.7%, and segregating when the standard deviation between donors exceeded 5%. To diagnose cytomegalovirus status from the catalog of TCR beta chain sequences, a statistical classification framework was built. V and J gene assignment, in a later analysis, came from comparing TCR nucleotide sequences with IMGT/GENE-DB human TR gene sequences. In a later analysis, CDR3 sequences and most-parsimonious VDJ recombination scenarios were assigned using the TCRdist pipeline. In a later analysis, each TCR beta chain was defined by its CDR3 amino acid sequence together with its V-gene family, and reads lacking a unique V-gene family were excluded. As a way to deal with suspected cross-contamination and a sequencing artifact, a later analysis dropped hundreds of nucleotide sequences that were highly shared and had low generation probability. In a later analysis, a clonal expansion index for each public chain was calculated from normalized within-repertoire ranks of inferred template counts. In a later analysis, generation probabilities were computed using a VDJ recombination model fitted to out-of-frame rearrangements, and the results were checked against IGoR. In a later analysis, hypergeometric tests were used to score TCR-TCR, TCR-HLA and TCR-CMV co-occurrence, with a repertoire-size bias correction applied to TCR pairs. To estimate false discovery rates, a later analysis permuted the HLA or CMV assignments 20 times. In a later analysis, co-occurring TCRs were grouped with DBSCAN, and TCRdist sequence similarity was added when clustering was performed within HLA-allele-positive subsets. Co-occurrence clustering excluded repertoires with fewer than 30,000 or more than 120,000 public chains, plus five with anomalous nucleotide sharing. TCRdb limited this immuneACCESS table to in-frame rearrangements with V and J called. A share of clones is missing; checked studies link under half to unresolved V genes, and the rest is unexplained. For V, J and clone size, that table is used; D and trimming come from the DNA. The sample table contains about 140,000 clones; only one count was recorded for approximately 80% of them. The top ten hold around 6.6% of the sample.

In total, approximately 700 healthy bone marrow donors made up the cohort. All cohort members were sampled while nominally healthy, although unrecorded immune exposures were likely present. The donor tested CMV seropositive, placing the donor among the 250 to 350 seropositive members of the cohort. Each donor provided a peripheral blood sample, and peripheral blood mononuclear cells were used for TCR beta sequencing. The Qiagen DNeasy Blood Extraction Kit was used to extract genomic DNA from the blood cell samples. CDR1 and CDR2 (LNHDA, SQIVND) derive from the germline V gene (reference sequence). The CDR3 runs 14 amino acids, cysteine and phenylalanine included. Just the 42-base CDR3 DNA is kept, in frame starting at base 1. V drops 4 bases and J drops 3 bases, leaving 12 bases in between.

The chain is made from TRBV19 and TRBJ2-5; the D gene lacks a confident call. The receptor was isolated from a woman in her thirties or forties in good health and CMV-seropositive. The specimen sequenced was PBMCs. CDR3 protein: CASSKNRHEETQYF. The nucleotides read TGTGCCAGTAGTAAAAACAGACATGAAGAGACCCAGTACTTC.